The 6 T cell receptor beta chains below were found in one sample sequenced in a study of early T cells in non-severe SARS-CoV-2 infection. In TCRdb, the 5' RACE reads were re-called with MiXCR into one record per CDR3 protein. The table has under 85,000 distinct CDR3 sequences, about 5% seen once. Specimen: whole blood, collected at baseline. The receptors here all came from an adult who was a healthcare worker with PCR-confirmed SARS-CoV-2 infection or an uninfected control (not recorded which).

This clonotype was detected only a few times. The chain uses TRBV9 and TRBJ2-1; no clear D gene. The germline gives CDR1 SGDLS, CDR2 YYNGEE. Trimming left V 0 bases short and J 6 bases short, with 7 bases between. The CDR3 has 13 residues. The CDR3 sequence is CASSVGVSNEQFF. The CDR3 nucleotides read TGTGCCAGCAGCGTAGGAGTGTCCAATGAGCAGTTCTTC.

In this sample, this clonotype turned up many times. The CDR3 DNA reads as TGTGCCAGCAGCCCACCGACTAGCGGGAGTCAAAATGAGCAGTTCTTC. Its translation: CASSPPTSGSQNEQFF. The chain links TRBV12-3 or TRBV12-4 to TRBJ2-1; 12 nucleotides agree with TRBD2. The length of the CDR3 is 16 residues. Unmatched junction bases numbered 10, after V lost 6 bases and J lost 7 bases.

This clonotype has more than one count but fewer than ten. This sequence joins TRBV19 and TRBJ2-1, with 15 positions matching TRBD2. Unmatched junction bases numbered 6, after V lost 5 bases and J lost 4 bases. Germline V gives CDR1 LNHDA, CDR2 SQIVND (reference sequence). The CDR3 loop spans 17 amino acids. CDR3 nucleotides: TGTGCCAGTAGTGCCGGCGGACTAGCGGGAGGGTACAATGAGCAGTTCTTC. It encodes CASSAGGLAGGYNEQFF.

This sequence joins TRBV29-1 and TRBJ1-1; 9 positions agree with TRBD1. CDR1 is SQVTM and CDR2 is ANQGSEA in the germline V gene. Unmatched junction bases numbered 5, after V lost 7 bases and J lost 5 bases. This CDR3 is built from 12 residues. The CDR3 region is CSGGQGRTEAFF. In DNA, the CDR3 is TGCAGCGGGGGACAGGGCCGGACTGAAGCTTTCTTT. The whole variable domain, filled in from reference TRBV29-1 and TRBJ1-1, reads SAVISQKPSRDICQRGTSLTIQCQVDSQVTMMFWYRQQPGQSLTLIATANQGSEATYESGFVIDKFPISRPNLTFSTLTVSNMSPEDSSIYLCSGGQGRTEAFFGQGTRLTVV.

The chain links TRBV20-1 to TRBJ2-7, with D maybe TRBD1 (6 bases). V shed 6 bases and J shed 2 bases, with 14 bases lying between them. The germline V gene has CDR1 DFQATT and CDR2 SNEGSKA (reference sequence). The CDR3 contains 13 residues. This CDR3 is CSAGRGSTYEQYF. CDR3 in DNA: TGCAGTGCGGGCAGGGGATCCACCTACGAGCAGTACTTC.

This clonotype was seen a handful of times. The rearrangement joins TRBV7-8 to TRBJ2-2; D is perhaps TRBD1 or TRBD2 (5 bases each). Trimming left V 6 bases short and J 6 bases short, with 8 bases between. Germline assignment: CDR1 SGHVS and CDR2 FQNEAQ. The CDR3 totals 12 residues. CDR3 bases: TGTGCCAGCAGTCGGGACGCCGGGGAGCTGTTTTTT. Translation: CASSRDAGELFF.